The rows below give T cell receptor beta chains drawn from one sample of a study of blood T cell repertoires in COVID-19. The assay was immunoSEQ multiplex PCR, and TCRdb's table has in-frame clones only and misses some. Of approximately 49,000 clones listed, about 86% are singletons. Input material: peripheral blood. The receptors were gathered from a woman aged 80 or over with COVID-19, enrolled during active disease. CDR3s include the opening cysteine and the closing phenylalanine or tryptophan. Each record gives: J gene, D gene, clone size, V gene, CDR3 DNA, CDR3 protein. A D gene is named only where the DNA matches it firmly. Size tells how often a clone was seen (once, few, many) or the class of an expanded clone, and some rows leave it out.

j_call: TRBJ2-1; d_call: TRBD2; clone_size: -; v_call: TRBV7-3; cdr3_nt: TGTGCCAGCAGCCATCCGGGACTAGGCGAGCAGTTCTTC; cdr3_aa: CASSHPGLGEQFF
j_call: TRBJ2-1; d_call: TRBD1; clone_size: -; v_call: TRBV7-9; cdr3_nt: TGTGCCAGCAGCGAGCTAGGGGGCCAGTACAATGAGCAGTTCTTC; cdr3_aa: CASSELGGQYNEQFF
j_call: TRBJ2-1; d_call: TRBD2; clone_size: -; v_call: TRBV6-4; cdr3_nt: TGTGCCAGCAGTGACTCCCCTAGCGGGAGTTCCAATGAGCAGTTCTTC; cdr3_aa: CASSDSPSGSSNEQFF
j_call: TRBJ1-4; d_call: -; clone_size: once; v_call: TRBV5-1; cdr3_nt: TGCGCCAGCAGCTTGGGCAGTAATGAAAAACTGTTTTTT; cdr3_aa: CASSLGSNEKLFF
j_call: TRBJ1-6; d_call: -; clone_size: -; v_call: TRBV14; cdr3_nt: TGTGCCAGCAGCCAAACGGGGATGGGTTCACCCCTCCACTTT; cdr3_aa: CASSQTGMGSPLHF
j_call: TRBJ1-5; d_call: -; clone_size: -; v_call: TRBV9; cdr3_nt: TGTGCCAGCAGCGTACAGGGTTATAGCAATCAGCCCCAGCATTTT; cdr3_aa: CASSVQGYSNQPQHF
j_call: TRBJ1-2; d_call: TRBD1; clone_size: -; v_call: TRBV2; cdr3_nt: TGTGCCAGCAAACAGATACAGGGGGCAGGTGGCTACACCTTC; cdr3_aa: CASKQIQGAGGYTF
j_call: TRBJ2-7; d_call: TRBD1; clone_size: -; v_call: TRBV7-9; cdr3_nt: TGTGCCAGCAGCTTAGGGCGCCGGACAGGGGGCTCGAACGAGCAGTACTTC; cdr3_aa: CASSLGRRTGGSNEQYF
j_call: TRBJ1-5; d_call: TRBD1; clone_size: -; v_call: TRBV18; cdr3_nt: TGTGCCAGCTCCGCAGACAGGGATCAGCCCCAGCATTTT; cdr3_aa: CASSADRDQPQHF
j_call: TRBJ2-1; d_call: TRBD2; clone_size: once; v_call: TRBV9; cdr3_nt: TGTGCCAGCAGCCCCATTGCGGGAGCCCTCAATGAGCAGTTCTTC; cdr3_aa: CASSPIAGALNEQFF
j_call: TRBJ2-1; d_call: TRBD1; clone_size: -; v_call: TRBV25-1; cdr3_nt: TGTGCCAGCAGTGAAACCAGGACAGGGGGCCGTAAGAATGAGCAGTTCTTC; cdr3_aa: CASSETRTGGRKNEQFF
j_call: TRBJ2-7; d_call: -; clone_size: -; v_call: TRBV29-1; cdr3_nt: TGCAGCGTTGAAGGAGGTACGTCTTCCTCCTACGAGCAGTACTTC; cdr3_aa: CSVEGGTSSSYEQYF
j_call: TRBJ2-3; d_call: -; clone_size: few; v_call: TRBV3-1/TRBV3-2; cdr3_nt: TGTGCCAGCAGCCCTCGTGCAAGAGGTACGCAGTATTTT; cdr3_aa: CASSPRARGTQYF
j_call: TRBJ1-5; d_call: -; clone_size: -; v_call: TRBV2; cdr3_nt: TGTGCCAGCAGTCTAACCGGGACTAATAGCAATCAGCCCCAGCATTTT; cdr3_aa: CASSLTGTNSNQPQHF
j_call: TRBJ1-3; d_call: -; clone_size: few; v_call: TRBV9; cdr3_nt: TGTGCCAGCAGCGTAGAAACAGGGAGTGGAAACACCATATATTTT; cdr3_aa: CASSVETGSGNTIYF
j_call: TRBJ1-6; d_call: -; clone_size: -; v_call: TRBV6-2/TRBV6-3; cdr3_nt: TGTGCCAGCAGTCCCGGTTCCGGCTATAATTCACCCCTCCACTTT; cdr3_aa: CASSPGSGYNSPLHF
j_call: TRBJ2-2; d_call: TRBD2; clone_size: -; v_call: TRBV4-1; cdr3_nt: TGCGCCAGCAGCCAAGCCTACTTAGCGGGAGGGGGTGGCGGGGAGCTGTTTTTT; cdr3_aa: CASSQAYLAGGGGGELFF
j_call: TRBJ2-7; d_call: TRBD1; clone_size: -; v_call: TRBV27; cdr3_nt: TGTGCCAGCAGTGATTTGCCGGGACAGGGCCGGCACGAGCAGTACTTC; cdr3_aa: CASSDLPGQGRHEQYF
j_call: TRBJ1-1; d_call: TRBD1; clone_size: once; v_call: TRBV7-3; cdr3_nt: TGTGCCAGCAGGAAGGACAGGGGGAGCACTGAAGCTTTCTTT; cdr3_aa: CASRKDRGSTEAFF
j_call: TRBJ2-1; d_call: -; clone_size: -; v_call: TRBV27; cdr3_nt: TGTGCCAGCAGCCAGTTTCCGGGACTCAAATCCAATGAGCAGTTCTTC; cdr3_aa: CASSQFPGLKSNEQFF
j_call: TRBJ1-1; d_call: -; clone_size: -; v_call: TRBV10-3; cdr3_nt: TGTGCCATCAGTGGGCAGGTGGAGAACACTGAAGCTTTCTTT; cdr3_aa: CAISGQVENTEAFF
j_call: TRBJ2-3; d_call: TRBD2; clone_size: -; v_call: TRBV7-8; cdr3_nt: TGTGCCAGCAGCGATCGGGGGGTAAATACGCAGTATTTT; cdr3_aa: CASSDRGVNTQYF
j_call: TRBJ2-6; d_call: TRBD1; clone_size: -; v_call: TRBV3-1/TRBV3-2; cdr3_nt: TGTGCCAGCAGCCAGACAGGGGGAGGGTCTGGGGCCAACGTCCTGACTTTC; cdr3_aa: CASSQTGGGSGANVLTF
j_call: TRBJ2-4; d_call: -; clone_size: -; v_call: TRBV10-3; cdr3_nt: TGTGCCATCAGCCAGTCCTTAGCCAAAAACATTCAGTACTTC; cdr3_aa: CAISQSLAKNIQYF
j_call: TRBJ2-2; d_call: -; clone_size: -; v_call: TRBV11-3; cdr3_nt: TGTGCCAGCAGCTCCGGAGGGTTCACCTCCACCGGGGAGCTGTTTTTT; cdr3_aa: CASSSGGFTSTGELFF
j_call: TRBJ2-5; d_call: -; clone_size: -; v_call: TRBV18; cdr3_nt: TGTGCCAGCTCACTTTCCCAAGTTGGGGACAAGACCCAGTACTTC; cdr3_aa: CASSLSQVGDKTQYF
j_call: TRBJ1-2; d_call: -; clone_size: -; v_call: TRBV5-1; cdr3_nt: TGCGCCAGCAGCTTGGAGAGTAGATCTGGCTACACCTTC; cdr3_aa: CASSLESRSGYTF
j_call: TRBJ2-2; d_call: -; clone_size: -; v_call: TRBV19; cdr3_nt: TGTGCCAGTAACTCAGGGCACGGGAACACCGGGGAGCTGTTTTTT; cdr3_aa: CASNSGHGNTGELFF
j_call: TRBJ2-6; d_call: TRBD1; clone_size: -; v_call: TRBV19; cdr3_nt: TGTGCCAGTAGTATCGGGACAGGGGGCTCTGGGGCCAACGTCCTGACTTTC; cdr3_aa: CASSIGTGGSGANVLTF
j_call: TRBJ2-4; d_call: TRBD1; clone_size: -; v_call: TRBV19; cdr3_nt: TGTGCCAGTCACGGGACAGGGCGCGTTAACGACATTCAGTACTTC; cdr3_aa: CASHGTGRVNDIQYF
j_call: TRBJ1-1; d_call: TRBD1; clone_size: -; v_call: TRBV10-3; cdr3_nt: TGTGCCATCAGTGACCCAGGGGGGCGGACTGAAGCTTTCTTT; cdr3_aa: CAISDPGGRTEAFF
j_call: TRBJ2-7; d_call: -; clone_size: -; v_call: TRBV24-1; cdr3_nt: TGTGCCACCAGTGATTCAGATGGGGCTAGCTCCTACGAGCAGTACTTC; cdr3_aa: CATSDSDGASSYEQYF
j_call: TRBJ1-6; d_call: TRBD1; clone_size: -; v_call: TRBV11-2; cdr3_nt: TGTGCCAGCAGCGCCGGGGACAGTTCCAATTCACCCCTCCACTTT; cdr3_aa: CASSAGDSSNSPLHF
j_call: TRBJ2-3; d_call: -; clone_size: -; v_call: TRBV3-1/TRBV3-2; cdr3_nt: TGTGCCAGCAGCCAAGAATGGGGGGGGGCCACAGATACGCAGTATTTT; cdr3_aa: CASSQEWGGATDTQYF
j_call: TRBJ2-7; d_call: TRBD2; clone_size: -; v_call: TRBV2; cdr3_nt: TGTGCCATCAGGTCGGGACTAACGAACTACGAGCAGTACTTC; cdr3_aa: CAIRSGLTNYEQYF
j_call: TRBJ2-7; d_call: TRBD2; clone_size: -; v_call: TRBV7-9; cdr3_nt: TGTGCCAGCAGCTTTGTCGGGACTAGCGGGAGCTACGAGCAGTACTTC; cdr3_aa: CASSFVGTSGSYEQYF
j_call: TRBJ1-4; d_call: -; clone_size: -; v_call: TRBV7-6; cdr3_nt: TGTGCCAGCAGCTTATTTTCAGGGCAGGGGTTGGAAAAACTGTTTTTT; cdr3_aa: CASSLFSGQGLEKLFF
j_call: TRBJ2-7; d_call: TRBD2; clone_size: -; v_call: TRBV4-1; cdr3_nt: TGCGCCAGCAGCCAAGAAAGTGGCACTAGCGGGTACGAGCAGTACTTC; cdr3_aa: CASSQESGTSGYEQYF
j_call: TRBJ2-1; d_call: TRBD2; clone_size: -; v_call: TRBV3-1/TRBV3-2; cdr3_nt: TGTGCCAGCAGCCAGGGCCCTACTAGCGGGAGGCGAAGCTCCTACAATGAGCAGTTCTTC; cdr3_aa: CASSQGPTSGRRSSYNEQFF
j_call: TRBJ2-7; d_call: -; clone_size: -; v_call: TRBV24-1; cdr3_nt: TGTGCCACCAGTGATCCCCCCCCGAGAGGGCGAGCCTACGAGCAGTACTTC; cdr3_aa: CATSDPPPRGRAYEQYF